The 9 T cell receptor beta chains below were found in one sample sequenced in a study of cytomegalovirus exposure and HLA in healthy donors. PCR employed 60 Vbeta and 13 Jbeta primers. Only in-frame clones appear in the TCRdb table, and some are missing; sequencing was by immunoSEQ multiplex PCR. The sample lists 80,000 or so clones, 74% occurring once. The sample taken for sequencing was PBMCs. The source is a man between 25 and 39 years old in good health and CMV-seropositive.

The rearrangement links TRBV4-2 to TRBJ1-6; 7 nucleotides align to TRBD1. V dropped 6 bases and J dropped 5; count of bases not matched to a gene: 10. The CDR3 is 16 amino acids. Germline loops: CDR1 LGHNA, CDR2 YNFKEQ. The CDR3 DNA reads as TGTGCCAGCAGACAAAGGACAGGAGAGGATAATTCACCCCTCCACTTT. Encoded protein: CASRQRTGEDNSPLHF.

The sample holds a few counts of this clone. This chain links TRBV28 with TRBJ2-7, with 10 bases fitting TRBD1. V shed 4 bases, J shed 5 bases, and the junction held 8 bases outside the gene matches. CDR3 length equals 15 residues. The germline V gene encodes CDR1 MDHEN and CDR2 SYDVKM. The CDR3: CASSSPTGGANEQYF. CDR3 DNA: TGTGCCAGCAGTTCACCGACAGGGGGCGCGAACGAGCAGTACTTC. The variable domain in full, with the rest retrieved from reference TRBV28 and TRBJ2-7, is DVKVTQSSRYLVKRTGEKVFLECVQDMDHENMFWYRQDPGLGLRLIYFSYDVKMKEKGDIPEGYSVSREKKERFSLILESASTNQTSMYLCASSSPTGGANEQYFGPGTRLTVT.

This chain connects TRBV19 to TRBJ2-2, with 9 bases matching TRBD1. CDR1 is LNHDA and CDR2 is SQIVND in the germline V gene (reference sequence). The CDR3 loop spans 16 amino acids. With V trimmed by 7 bases and J by 5 bases, 11 bases remained unmatched. The CDR3 loop reads CASTPRGTGWTGELFF. The DNA for the CDR3 is TGTGCCAGTACCCCCCGTGGGACAGGGTGGACCGGGGAGCTGTTTTTT.

The genes are TRBV19 and TRBJ1-2, with D perhaps TRBD1 (6 bases). CDR1 and CDR2 (germline): LNHDA, SQIVND (reference sequence). The CDR3 totals 13 residues. V lost 5 bases and J lost 8, with 15 bases in between. In DNA, the CDR3 is TGTGCCAGTAGTCCCCGGGGGGCAATCGGCTACACCTTC. Translation: CASSPRGAIGYTF.

The chain links TRBV5-4 to TRBJ1-1; D gene uncertain. Germline V gene data show CDR1 as SGHNT and CDR2 as YYREEE (reference sequence). This CDR3 contains 12 residues. V was cut by 4 bases and J by 1 base, with 5 bases left in between. CDR3 nucleotides: TGTGCCAGCAGCCTCCCGAACACTGAAGCTTTCTTT. Translation: CASSLPNTEAFF.

The chain combines TRBV20-1 with TRBJ1-1; D unresolved. Germline-derived CDR1 and CDR2 are DFQATT and SNEGSKA (reference sequence). CDR3 length equals 11 residues. V lost 6 bases to trimming and J lost 1 base, with 6 bases between them. DNA for the CDR3: TGCAGTGCCAAGCAGAACACTGAAGCTTTCTTT. It yields the protein CSAKQNTEAFF.

This clone was found once. The rearrangement uses TRBV5-6 and TRBJ2-3, with 12 bases identical to TRBD2. Looked up from germline, CDR1 is SGHDT and CDR2 is YYEEEE. The CDR3 runs 18 residues. V lost 1 base, J lost 2 bases, and 8 bases stayed unmatched. The CDR3 sequence: CASSLTASGGGFTDTQYF. CDR3 in DNA: TGTGCCAGCAGCTTGACGGCTAGCGGGGGGGGTTTCACAGATACGCAGTATTTT. The full variable domain, rest sourced from reference TRBV5-6 and TRBJ2-3, is DAGVTQSPTHLIKTRGQQVTLRCSPKSGHDTVSWYQQALGQGPQFIFQYYEEEERQRGNFPDRFSGHQFPNYSSELNVNALLLGDSALYLCASSLTASGGGFTDTQYFGPGTRLTVL.

The chain employs TRBV4-2 and TRBJ1-4, with TRBD1 matching 10 bases. Germline V gene data show CDR1 as LGHNA and CDR2 as YNFKEQ. Trimming cost V 4 bases and J 8 bases; bases outside gene matches: 10. The CDR3 totals 16 residues. In DNA, the CDR3 is TGTGCCAGCAGCCCCCGCCTTGGGACAGGGGAGGAAAAACTGTTTTTT. Encoded protein: CASSPRLGTGEEKLFF.

The table lists this clone with a count of one. The chain uses TRBV27 and TRBJ1-2; D is uncertain. Germline CDR1 reads MNHEY; CDR2 reads SMNVEV (reference sequence). The length of the CDR3 is 13 residues. V lost 3 bases to trimming and J lost 0 bases, with 5 bases between them. The CDR3 loop is CASSLAANYGYTF. The DNA for the CDR3 is TGTGCCAGCAGTTTGGCGGCTAACTATGGCTACACCTTC.